Listed below are T cell receptor beta chains from one sample, sequenced in a study of cytotoxic CD8 clonotypes in ibrutinib-treated CLL. Repertoires were generated with immunoSEQ multiplex PCR, while TCRdb's copy carries only in-frame clones and drops some. The data contain about 300,000 clones, roughly four fifths of them singletons. Material: PBMCs, obtained at disease progression, from a patient treated with ibrutinib. The receptors shown here come from a human donor with chronic lymphocytic leukemia. Each CDR3 is given without its conserved first and last residue. Size tells how often a clone was seen (once, few, many) or the class of an expanded clone, and some rows leave it out.

CDR3: ASSSDGGNTDTQY; size: .; V: TRBV19
CDR3: ASSQNREGEQF; size: .; V: TRBV5-1
CDR3: ASSYSGTMNTEAF; size: .; V: TRBV6-6
CDR3: ASSVVDSGRYEQF; size: .; V: TRBV9
CDR3: ASSPSRGGTDTQY; size: .; V: TRBV7-9
CDR3: ASSYSAGQYNEQF; size: .; V: TRBV6-5
CDR3: AILARGNTEAF; size: .; V: TRBV10-3
CDR3: ASSLPGGGSYNEQF; size: .; V: TRBV5-1
CDR3: ASGTDRSYNEQF; size: once; V: TRBV2
CDR3: AWTGGVYEQF; size: .; V: TRBV2
CDR3: ARKSSTGQMRGNQPQH; size: .; V: TRBV5-3
CDR3: ASSLVGSQGYT; size: once; V: TRBV7-2
CDR3: ASSVGRDTIY; size: .; V: TRBV9
CDR3: ASSFRGFEQY; size: .; V: TRBV5-4
CDR3: AIRDSLSTDTQY; size: .; V: TRBV10-3
CDR3: ASSLSGPYEQY; size: .; V: TRBV28
CDR3: AWSGGAGYNEQF; size: .; V: TRBV7-8
CDR3: ASSENVRGQF; size: .; V: TRBV25-1
CDR3: ASSTSGPYEQY; size: .; V: TRBV27
CDR3: ASSLGGVGSDTQY; size: .; V: TRBV5-5
CDR3: ASSLNPTVQETQY; size: .; V: TRBV5-1
CDR3: SVTGQGEEQY; size: few; V: TRBV29-1
CDR3: ASGQTSGANVLT; size: .; V: TRBV10-2
CDR3: ASSPRTANYGYT; size: few; V: TRBV5-4
CDR3: ASSIEASGFNEQF; size: .; V: TRBV19
CDR3: ASTLVVARIEGYT; size: .; V: TRBV5-6
CDR3: ASSQDQRLYTQY; size: once; V: TRBV4-3
CDR3: ASSLIRGDSYEQY; size: .; V: TRBV11-2
CDR3: ASSPVLLDEQY; size: .; V: TRBV18
CDR3: ATALGTGGAPTYEQY; size: .; V: TRBV15
CDR3: ASSPPGQGREKLF; size: .; V: TRBV28
CDR3: ASSQVTSLPGEQY; size: .; V: TRBV4-1
CDR3: ASSQEGNSRSGNTIY; size: .; V: TRBV4-1
CDR3: ASSKGQNYEQY; size: .; V: TRBV2
CDR3: ASRPDLVTQY; size: .; V: TRBV5-1
CDR3: ASSVGPQETQY; size: .; V: TRBV9
CDR3: ASSIAGGRSYEQY; size: once; V: TRBV6-5
CDR3: ASSLGQYNSPLH; size: .; V: TRBV11-2
CDR3: ASSAKTTGGAGGYT; size: .; V: TRBV19
CDR3: ASRAGSQGNGYT; size: .; V: TRBV28